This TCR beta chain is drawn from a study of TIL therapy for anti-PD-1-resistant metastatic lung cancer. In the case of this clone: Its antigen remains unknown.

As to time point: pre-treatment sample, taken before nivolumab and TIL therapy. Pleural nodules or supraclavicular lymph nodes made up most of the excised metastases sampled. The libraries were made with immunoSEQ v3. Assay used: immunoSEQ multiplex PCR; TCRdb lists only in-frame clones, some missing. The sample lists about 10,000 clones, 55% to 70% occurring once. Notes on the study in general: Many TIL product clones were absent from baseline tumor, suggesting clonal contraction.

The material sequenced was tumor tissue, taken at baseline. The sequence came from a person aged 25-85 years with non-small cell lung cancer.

CDR3 in amino acids: CASSQGAREGTQYF. The CDR3 DNA reads TGTGCCAGCAGCCAGGGGGCCCGCGAGGGGACCCAGTACTTC. This sequence joins TRBV4-2 and TRBJ2-5; possibly TRBD1 for D (6 bases). V lost 3 bases to trimming and J lost 7 bases, with 15 bases between them. The germline V gene encodes CDR1 LGHNA and CDR2 YNFKEQ. CDR3 length: 14 amino acids.